The TCR beta chain described here comes from a study of shared clonotypes between healthy human individuals. Findings and limits, study-wide: The naive CD4 repertoires of several donors were compared, and 5% to 6.5% of clonotypes were shared.

Concerning this clone itself: The antigen is undetermined.

The assay was run at deep level. Sequenced by immunoSEQ multiplex PCR; TCRdb stores in-frame clones only, minus some. Of about 2.2 million clones in the sample, around 93% are singletons; the top ten hold around 1.7%. Naive CD8 populations comprised CD45RO-negative cells positively selected for CCR7, excluding terminally differentiated effector memory CD45RA+ cells. The donor population consisted of healthy HIV-negative adults with no recent acute infections or vaccinations. V lost 4 bases and J lost 0, with 10 bases in between. This CDR3 is built from 13 residues. Germline V CDR1 and CDR2: SQVTM, ANQGSEA.

Sequencing input: naive CD8+ T cells from PBMCs. The TCR comes from a man aged 18 to 30 in good health. Some clones in this sample may be carry-over from other donors' samples. The chain recombines TRBV29-1 with TRBJ2-7; D not resolved. The CDR3 protein is CSVVRQNSYEQYF. In DNA, the CDR3 is TGCAGCGTTGTCAGGCAGAACTCCTACGAGCAGTACTTC.